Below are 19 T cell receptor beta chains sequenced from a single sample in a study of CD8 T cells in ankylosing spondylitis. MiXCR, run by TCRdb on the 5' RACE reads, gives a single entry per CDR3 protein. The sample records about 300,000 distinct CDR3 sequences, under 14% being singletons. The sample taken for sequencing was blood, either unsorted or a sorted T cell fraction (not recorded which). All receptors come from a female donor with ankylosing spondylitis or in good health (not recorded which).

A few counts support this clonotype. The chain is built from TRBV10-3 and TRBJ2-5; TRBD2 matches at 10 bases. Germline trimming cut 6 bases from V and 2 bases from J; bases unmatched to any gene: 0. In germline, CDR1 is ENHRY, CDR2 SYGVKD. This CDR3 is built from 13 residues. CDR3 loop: CAIRLAGQETQYF. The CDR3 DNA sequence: TGTGCCATCAGACTAGCGGGACAAGAGACCCAGTACTTC.

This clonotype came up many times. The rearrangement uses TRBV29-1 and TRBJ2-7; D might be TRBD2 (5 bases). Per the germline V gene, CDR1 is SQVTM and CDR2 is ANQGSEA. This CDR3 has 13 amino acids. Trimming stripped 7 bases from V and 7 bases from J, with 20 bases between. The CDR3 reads CSAKSGGVGEQYF. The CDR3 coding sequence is TGCAGCGCCAAGAGCGGTGGGGTGGGTGAGCAGTACTTC.

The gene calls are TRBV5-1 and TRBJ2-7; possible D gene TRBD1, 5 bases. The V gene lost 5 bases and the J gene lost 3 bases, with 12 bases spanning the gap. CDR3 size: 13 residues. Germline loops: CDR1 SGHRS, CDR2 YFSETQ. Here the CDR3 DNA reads TGCGCCAGCAGAGGCGGACACGGCTACGAGCAGTACTTC. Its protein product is CASRGGHGYEQYF.

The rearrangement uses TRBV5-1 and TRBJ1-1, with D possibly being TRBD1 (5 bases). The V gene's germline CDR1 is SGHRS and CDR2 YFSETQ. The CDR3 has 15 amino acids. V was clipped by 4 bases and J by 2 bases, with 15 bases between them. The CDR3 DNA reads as TGCGCCAGCAGCACCGACTGGACACTAAACACTGAAGCTTTCTTT. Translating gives CASSTDWTLNTEAFF.

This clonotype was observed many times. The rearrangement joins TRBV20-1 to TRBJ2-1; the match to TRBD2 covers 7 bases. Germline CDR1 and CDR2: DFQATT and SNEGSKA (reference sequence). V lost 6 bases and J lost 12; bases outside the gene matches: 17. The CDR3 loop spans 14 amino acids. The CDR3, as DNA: TGCAGTGCCCAGGTCGGGCTAGCGGACATACCGCAGTTCTTC. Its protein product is CSAQVGLADIPQFF.

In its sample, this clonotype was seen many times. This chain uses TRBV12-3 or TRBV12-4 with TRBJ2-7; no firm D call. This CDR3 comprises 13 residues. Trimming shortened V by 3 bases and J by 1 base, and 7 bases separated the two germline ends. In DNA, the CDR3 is TGTGCCAGCAGTTTTGGGGTATCCTACGAGCAGTACTTC. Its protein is CASSFGVSYEQYF.

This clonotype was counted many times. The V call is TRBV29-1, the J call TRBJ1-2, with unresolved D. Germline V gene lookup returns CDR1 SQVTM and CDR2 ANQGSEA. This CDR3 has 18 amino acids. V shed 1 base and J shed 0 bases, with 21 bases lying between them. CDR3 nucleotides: TGCAGCGTTGAAGCCACGCCAGTCCCCCGAGGCTCTAACTATGGCTACACCTTC. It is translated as CSVEATPVPRGSNYGYTF.

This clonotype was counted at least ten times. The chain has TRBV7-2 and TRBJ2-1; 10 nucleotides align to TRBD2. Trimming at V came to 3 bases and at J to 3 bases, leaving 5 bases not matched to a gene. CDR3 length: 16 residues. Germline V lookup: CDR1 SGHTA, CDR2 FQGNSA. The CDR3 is CASSFLAGVDYNEQFF. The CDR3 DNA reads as TGTGCCAGCAGCTTCCTAGCGGGAGTTGACTACAATGAGCAGTTCTTC.

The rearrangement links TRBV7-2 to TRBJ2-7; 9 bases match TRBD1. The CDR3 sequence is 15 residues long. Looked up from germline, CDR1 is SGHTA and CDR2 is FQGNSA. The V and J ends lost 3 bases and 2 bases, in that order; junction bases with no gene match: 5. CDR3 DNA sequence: TGTGCCAGCAGCTTGGGACAGGGTGGCCCCTACGAGCAGTACTTC. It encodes CASSLGQGGPYEQYF.

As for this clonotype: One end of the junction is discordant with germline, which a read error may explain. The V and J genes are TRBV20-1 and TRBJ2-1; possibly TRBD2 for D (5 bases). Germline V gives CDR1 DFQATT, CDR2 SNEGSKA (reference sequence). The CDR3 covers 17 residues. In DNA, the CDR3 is TGCTGTGCTAGAGATCCCCCCGTCCGAGCGGTGCGAGATGAGCAGTTCTTC. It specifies CCARDPPVRAVRDEQFF.

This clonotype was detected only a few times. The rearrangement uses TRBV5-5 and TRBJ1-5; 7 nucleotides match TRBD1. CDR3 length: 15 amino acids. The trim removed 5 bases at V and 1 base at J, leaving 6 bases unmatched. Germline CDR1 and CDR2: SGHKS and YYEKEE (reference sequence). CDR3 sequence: CASSNRGRSNQPQHF. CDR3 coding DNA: TGTGCCAGCAGTAACAGGGGTAGGAGCAATCAGCCCCAGCATTTT. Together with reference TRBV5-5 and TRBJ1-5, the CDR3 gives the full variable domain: DAGVTQSPTHLIKTRGQQVTLRCSPISGHKSVSWYQQVLGQGPQFIFQYYEKEERGRGNFPDRFSARQFPNYSSELNVNALLLGDSALYLCASSNRGRSNQPQHFGDGTRLSIL.

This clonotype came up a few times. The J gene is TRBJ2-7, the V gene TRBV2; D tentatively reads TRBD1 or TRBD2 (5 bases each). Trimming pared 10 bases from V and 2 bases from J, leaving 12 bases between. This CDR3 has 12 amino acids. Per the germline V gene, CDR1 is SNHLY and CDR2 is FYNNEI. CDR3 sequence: CATWDGAYEQYF. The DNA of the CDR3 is TGTGCCACCTGGGACGGGGCCTACGAGCAGTACTTC.

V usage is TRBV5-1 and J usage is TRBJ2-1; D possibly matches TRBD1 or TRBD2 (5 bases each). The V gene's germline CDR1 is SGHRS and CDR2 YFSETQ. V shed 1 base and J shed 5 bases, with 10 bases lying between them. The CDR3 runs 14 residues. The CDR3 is CASSLRDGNNEQFF. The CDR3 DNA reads TGCGCCAGCAGCTTGAGGGACGGAAACAATGAGCAGTTCTTC.

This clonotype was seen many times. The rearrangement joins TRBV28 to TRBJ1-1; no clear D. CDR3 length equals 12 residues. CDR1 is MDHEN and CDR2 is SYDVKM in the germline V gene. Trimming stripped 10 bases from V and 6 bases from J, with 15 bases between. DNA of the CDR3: TGTGCCACCCGCCGGGATGGCCCTGAAGCTTTCTTT. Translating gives CATRRDGPEAFF. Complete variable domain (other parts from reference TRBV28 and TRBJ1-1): DVKVTQSSRYLVKRTGEKVFLECVQDMDHENMFWYRQDPGLGLRLIYFSYDVKMKEKGDIPEGYSVSREKKERFSLILESASTNQTSMYLCATRRDGPEAFFGQGTRLTVV.

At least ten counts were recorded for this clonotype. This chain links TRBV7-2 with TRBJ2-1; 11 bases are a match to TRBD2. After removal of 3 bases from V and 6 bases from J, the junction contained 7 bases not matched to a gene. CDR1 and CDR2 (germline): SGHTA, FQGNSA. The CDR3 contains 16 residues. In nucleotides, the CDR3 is TGTGCCAGCAGCTTTAGATCCGGGACTAGCGGCAATGAGCAGTTCTTC. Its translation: CASSFRSGTSGNEQFF.

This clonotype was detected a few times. CDR3 loop: CASSFAEGNEQYF. The CDR3 nucleotides read TGTGCCAGCAGCTTCGCTGAGGGGAACGAGCAGTACTTC. The chain is built from TRBV11-1 and TRBJ2-7; D may be TRBD1 or TRBD2 (5 bases each). The CDR3 is 13 amino acids. V dropped 3 bases and J dropped 5 bases, with 11 bases sitting between them. Germline CDR1 reads SGHAT; CDR2 reads FQDESV (reference sequence).

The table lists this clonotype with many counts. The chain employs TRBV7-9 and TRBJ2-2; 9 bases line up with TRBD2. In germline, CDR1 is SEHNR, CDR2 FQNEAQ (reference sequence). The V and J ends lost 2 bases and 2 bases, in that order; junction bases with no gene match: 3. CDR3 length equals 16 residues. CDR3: CASSLNLAGNTGELFF. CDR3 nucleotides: TGTGCCAGCAGCTTAAACCTAGCGGGAAACACCGGGGAGCTGTTTTTT.

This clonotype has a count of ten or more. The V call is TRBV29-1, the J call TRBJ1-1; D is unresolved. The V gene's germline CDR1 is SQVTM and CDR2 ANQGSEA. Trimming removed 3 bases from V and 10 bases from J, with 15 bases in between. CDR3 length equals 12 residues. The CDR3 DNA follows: TGCAGCGTTGACTTCCTTAGGGAGAGAGCTTTCTTT. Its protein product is CSVDFLRERAFF.

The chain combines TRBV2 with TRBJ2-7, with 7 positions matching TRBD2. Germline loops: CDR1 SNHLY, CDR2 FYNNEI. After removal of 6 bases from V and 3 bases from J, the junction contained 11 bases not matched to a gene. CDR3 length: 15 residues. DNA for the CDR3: TGTGCCAGCAGATACCAAAGCGGGGCTCTCTACGAGCAGTACTTC. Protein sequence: CASRYQSGALYEQYF.